These 6 T cell receptor beta chains were sequenced from one sample in a study of blood T cell repertoires in COVID-19. Sequencing was performed with immunoSEQ multiplex PCR; in TCRdb, only in-frame clones are kept and a portion is missing. The repertoire has hundreds of thousands of clones, approximately 88% of them found once; the top ten carry about 5.9%. Material: peripheral blood. The receptors were sampled from a young woman with COVID-19, enrolled during active disease.

V is TRBV9 and J is TRBJ2-3, with 11 bases fitting TRBD2. The CDR3 is made up of 16 amino acids. The V gene end was trimmed by 0 bases and the J gene end by 3 bases; junction bases not matched to a gene: 3. CDR1 is SGDLS, CDR2 YYNGEE, per germline. CDR3 DNA sequence: TGTGCCAGCAGCGTAGTGGCTAGCGGGGGGACAGATACGCAGTATTTT. It specifies CASSVVASGGTDTQYF.

The V and J genes are TRBV7-2 and TRBJ2-5; the match to TRBD1 covers 7 bases. This CDR3 contains 17 residues. V was pared by 5 bases and J by 4 bases, with 16 bases of the junction left unmatched. CDR1 SGHTA and CDR2 FQGNSA come from the germline V gene. CDR3 sequence: CASSPDREKAATETQYF. CDR3 DNA sequence: TGTGCCAGCAGCCCCGACAGGGAAAAGGCAGCAACAGAGACCCAGTACTTC.

The rearrangement uses TRBV5-1 and TRBJ1-4; D remains ambiguous. This CDR3 has 13 amino acids. Germline CDR1 reads SGHRS; CDR2 reads YFSETQ. V was cut by 3 bases and J by 8 bases, with 11 bases left in between. The CDR3 sequence is CASSSERGEKLFF. CDR3 sequence (DNA): TGCGCCAGCAGCTCGGAACGGGGAGAAAAACTGTTTTTT. Based on the CDR3 plus reference TRBV5-1 and TRBJ1-4, the full variable domain is KAGVTQTPRYLIKTRGQQVTLSCSPISGHRSVSWYQQTPGQGLQFLFEYFSETQRNKGNFPGRFSGRQFSNSRSEMNVSTLELGDSALYLCASSSERGEKLFFGSGTQLSVL.

This rearrangement joins TRBV29-1 to TRBJ2-1; D not certain. In germline, CDR1 is SQVTM, CDR2 ANQGSEA. Trimming cost V 2 bases and J 5 bases, with 13 bases left between them. The CDR3 spans 14 residues. This CDR3 reads CSVETRGNDNEQFF. CDR3 sequence (DNA): TGCAGCGTTGAAACGAGAGGAAACGACAATGAGCAGTTCTTC.

The chain links TRBV11-2 to TRBJ1-2; D is perhaps TRBD1 (6 bases). Germline CDR1 reads SGHAT; CDR2 reads FQNNGV. The CDR3 spans 15 residues. V was clipped by 3 bases and J by 8 bases, with 19 bases between them. The CDR3 bases are TGTGCCAGCAGCTTGGTAGGGACAACGGCTCAAGGCTACACCTTC. Encoded protein: CASSLVGTTAQGYTF.

The chain couples TRBV27 to TRBJ2-1, with 8 bases fitting TRBD1. The V and J ends lost 8 bases and 6 bases, in that order; junction bases with no gene match: 6. The CDR3 is made up of 13 amino acids. Germline CDR1 and CDR2: MNHEY and SMNVEV (reference sequence). DNA for the CDR3: TGTGCCAGCGGGCAGGGGGCTCTCAATGAGCAGTTCTTC. Its protein is CASGQGALNEQFF.